This T cell receptor beta chain comes out of a study of CD8+ T cells in alopecia areata (dated by TCRdb to the late 2010s). For the study in its entirety: The treated patients, all with moderate-to-severe alopecia areata, were enrolled in an open-label pilot trial of oral tofacitinib given at 5 to 10 mg twice daily. In treated patients, disease severity was measured using the SALT score, which gives the percentage of scalp surface area affected. Biopsies were taken from tofacitinib-treated patients at baseline and at 4 and 24 weeks of treatment, and a later scalp biopsy was taken in several of the tofacitinib-treated patients. Tofacitinib was given for 6 to 18 months, followed by 6 months of follow-up off drug to assess delayed response and recurrence. The study used high-throughput TCRbeta sequencing to examine T cell clonal expansion in alopecia areata, in both the C3H/HeJ mouse model and human patients. RNA came from the PAXgene miRNA kit for fixed scalp, the miRNeasy kit for PBMCs, and the RNeasy kit for mouse skin. immunoSEQ multiplex PCR using 35 Vbeta forward primers and 13 Jbeta reverse primers was used to amplify TCRbeta CDR3 regions. Scalp clonality was compared across normal scalp (n=4), patchy alopecia areata scalp (n=8), and alopecia totalis/universalis scalp (n=8). Human TCRbeta sequencing covered scalp tissue and sorted CD4+ and CD8+ peripheral blood T cells from patchy and totalis/universalis alopecia areata patients and healthy controls.

Libraries were prepared through the immunoSEQ multiplex PCR assay. RNA was extracted from all samples and reverse transcribed into cDNA as template for TCR sequencing. First-strand cDNA was synthesized with SuperScript III using a 2:1 mix of oligo-dT and random hexamers. A synthetic immune receptor repertoire was used to gauge amplification bias, and whatever bias remained was removed computationally. The study's own analysis went as follows. Raw reads were preprocessed to remove errors, and CDR3 was defined according to IMGT conventions as the region from the conserved cysteine to phenylalanine. To get clonality, Shannon entropy was normalized by log2 of the number of productive unique TCRs and the result was subtracted from 1. Whether each scalp clone was CD4 or CD8 was inferred by checking scalp TCRbeta sequences against the CD4 and CD8 repertoires from sorted blood. Drawn from immuneACCESS, this table holds only the in-frame rearrangements with V and J called that TCRdb kept. Clones are partly lost; checked studies trace under half to an unresolved V gene and leave the rest unexplained. V and J calls and clone size come straight from that table; D and trimming were deduced from the DNA. The sample table lists some 220,000 clones, roughly 56% of them with a count of one. The top ten clones comprise roughly 1.6% of the sample.

Worth noting for this clone: No cognate antigen has been identified for it. The sample holds no much larger clone one base away, and base qualities are not on file.

Explained via the paper, the time point label denotes: roughly 27 days on oral tofacitinib. In the paper's terms, the treatment or condition label means: oral pan-JAK inhibitor, 5-10 mg twice daily. From alopecia areata patients, peripheral blood was collected along with lesional scalp punch biopsies. PBMCs were isolated by density centrifugation and stained for CD3, CD4 and CD8, after which CD4+ and CD8+ T cells were sorted on a FACSAria. V and J are truncated by 6 bases and 2 bases respectively, leaving an intervening sequence of 4 bases. CDR1 and CDR2 were assigned from the germline V gene as ENHRY and SYGVKD. From the cysteine through the phenylalanine, the CDR3 covers 11 amino acids. Only CDR3 DNA is held: 33 bases, read in frame from base 1. The study at large found these results: Scalp TCR repertoire analysis is complicated because resident alphabeta T cells in normal human skin are also sequenced, whereas mouse skin is dominated by gammadelta T cells. Many expanded lesional clones persisted in scalp and blood during tofacitinib treatment, which may partly explain relapse after stopping treatment. The treated cohort was small, with a single nonresponder, so links between baseline CD8+ expansion and response need larger studies. Compared with mice, TCR sequences shared between patients were less clear, possibly partly because of HLA diversity across the patient population. Tofacitinib significantly decreased scalp clonality and the number of expanded CD8+ clones among the top 100 scalp clones. Compared with normal scalp, lesional scalp had higher clonality and more expanded CD8+ clones, particularly in alopecia totalis/universalis, a pattern that suggests antigenic drive.

The receptor was isolated from a human donor with alopecia areata. Rearrangement joined TRBV10-3 to TRBJ1-1; a confident D gene designation cannot be given. Sequenced material: CD4+ T cells sorted from blood, taken at week 4, from a patient treated with tofacitinib. DNA sequence: TGTGCCATCAGCCAAAACACTGAAGCTTTCTTT. It specifies CAISQNTEAFF.